The 20 T cell receptor beta chains presented below share a single source sample, sequenced in a study of cytomegalovirus exposure and HLA in healthy donors. A multiplex PCR was run with 60 Vbeta primers and 13 Jbeta primers. Data came from immunoSEQ multiplex PCR; TCRdb stores just in-frame clones and leaves some out. The sample contains approximately 190,000 clones, 75% to 80% of which appear only once. Sample: PBMCs. Every receptor here comes from a woman in her twenties or thirties in good health and CMV-seropositive.

This clone showed up just a few times. The same CDR3 arises from other DNA sequences in this sample as well. This CDR3 is CASSGTSGTDTQYF. CDR3 coding DNA: TGTGCCAGCAGCGGGACTAGCGGCACAGATACGCAGTATTTT. The rearrangement joins TRBV7-8 to TRBJ2-3; 10 nucleotides line up with TRBD2. CDR1 is SGHVS and CDR2 is FQNEAQ in the germline V gene. This CDR3 is 14 amino acids long. V trimming: 5 bases; J trimming: 1 base; junction bases outside the gene matches: 0.

The CDR3 loop reads CASSPLRGSTRWTQYF. CDR3 DNA sequence: TGTGCCAGCTCACCACTCAGGGGGAGCACTCGGTGGACCCAGTACTTC. V usage is TRBV18 and J usage is TRBJ2-5; 7 bases match TRBD1. The CDR3 loop spans 16 amino acids. The germline V gene has CDR1 KGHSH and CDR2 LQKENI. V shed 1 base and J 7 bases; nucleotides not matched to a gene: 12. The full variable domain, its missing parts supplied by reference TRBV18 and TRBJ2-5, is NAGVMQNPRHLVRRRGQEARLRCSPMKGHSHVYWYRQLPEEGLKFMVYLQKENIIDESGMPKERFSAEFPKEGPSILRIQQVVRGDSAAYFCASSPLRGSTRWTQYFGPGTRLLVL.

The DNA of the CDR3 is TGTGCCAGCAGCCAGCTGACGGAGACCTACGAGCAGTACTTC. This gives the protein CASSQLTETYEQYF. This chain links TRBV11-2 with TRBJ2-7, with D unresolved. The CDR3 runs 14 residues. V dropped 5 bases and J dropped 2 bases, with 13 bases sitting between them. Germline CDR1 is SGHAT and CDR2 is FQNNGV.

The chain carries TRBV4-1 and TRBJ1-2, with D unclear. Germline CDR1 is MGHRA and CDR2 is YSYEKL. There are 14 residues in the CDR3. Trimming removed 4 bases from V and 4 bases from J, with 13 bases in between. The CDR3 DNA is TGCGCCAGCAGCCCCCCGGGGATGGGCTATGGCTACACCTTC. Its protein product is CASSPPGMGYGYTF.

This chain connects TRBV18 to TRBJ2-6, with TRBD1 matching over 11 bases. The CDR3 spans 18 residues. V lost 5 bases and J lost 3; bases outside the gene matches: 9. The germline V gene encodes CDR1 KGHSH and CDR2 LQKENI. This chain's CDR3 is CASSNYRDRGYGANVLTF. CDR3 DNA: TGTGCCAGCTCAAATTACCGGGACAGGGGGTATGGGGCCAACGTCCTGACTTTC.

The chain couples TRBV30 to TRBJ1-6; 9 bases are a match to TRBD1. J gave up 10 bases and V 4 bases, and 8 bases lay outside the gene matches. The length of the CDR3 is 14 residues. Looked up from germline, CDR1 is GTSNPN and CDR2 is SVGIG (reference sequence). The CDR3 sequence is CAWTSDRGGSPLHF. In nucleotides, the CDR3 is TGTGCCTGGACGTCCGACAGGGGGGGCTCACCCCTCCACTTT.

CDR3 amino acids: CASSQGLAGLGELFF. DNA for the CDR3: TGTGCCAGCAGCCAAGGACTAGCGGGACTCGGGGAGCTGTTTTTT. The rearrangement joins TRBV7-9 to TRBJ2-2, with TRBD2 matching over 12 bases. The CDR3 extends over 15 amino acids. The V gene's germline CDR1 is SEHNR and CDR2 FQNEAQ (reference sequence). With 5 bases clipped from V and 7 bases from J, the junction kept 5 bases outside the gene matches.

This chain links TRBV27 with TRBJ1-4; D may be TRBD1 (5 bases). In germline, CDR1 is MNHEY, CDR2 SMNVEV (reference sequence). Between the trimmed V and J ends, which lost 4 bases and 0 bases, there was a span of 12 bases. The CDR3 is made up of 16 amino acids. CDR3: CASSSIGGATNEKLFF. CDR3 bases: TGTGCCAGCAGTTCTATTGGAGGGGCAACTAATGAAAAACTGTTTTTT.

For the CDR3, the DNA is TGTGCCAGCGGATACTACAGGGATTACCTTGGCTACACCTTC. This codes for CASGYYRDYLGYTF. The chain has TRBV28 and TRBJ1-2, with D possibly being TRBD1 (6 bases). The germline gives CDR1 MDHEN, CDR2 SYDVKM. CDR3 size: 14 residues. Trimming removed 8 bases at V and 7 bases at J, with 20 bases between.

This chain connects TRBV27 to TRBJ2-7; 8 nucleotides align to TRBD2. J was trimmed by 5 bases and V by 3 bases; bases with no gene match: 12. This CDR3 is built from 16 residues. Looked up from germline, CDR1 is MNHEY and CDR2 is SMNVEV (reference sequence). CDR3 DNA: TGTGCCAGCAGTTTTGCGGGAGGCCGAGATGTGAACGAGCAGTACTTC. It yields the protein CASSFAGGRDVNEQYF.

This clone has just a few counts. The chain couples TRBV6-6 to TRBJ2-1; 9 bases line up with TRBD2. Germline CDR1 and CDR2: MNHNY and SVGAGI (reference sequence). The CDR3 is 14 amino acids. V lost 5 bases and J lost 6; bases outside the gene matches: 5. Here the CDR3 reads CASSHSGSRNEQFF. The CDR3 region has the DNA TGTGCCAGCAGTCATAGCGGGAGTCGCAATGAGCAGTTCTTC.

CDR3 loop: CASSMRDRLSNQPQHF. The CDR3 DNA follows: TGTGCCAGTAGTATGCGGGACAGGTTGAGCAATCAGCCCCAGCATTTT. The J gene is TRBJ1-5, the V gene TRBV19; 8 bases agree with TRBD1. Per germline, CDR1 LNHDA and CDR2 SQIVND (reference sequence). V was clipped by 3 bases and J by 1 base; unmatched bases: 5. CDR3 length equals 16 residues.

V is TRBV28 and J is TRBJ2-2; TRBD2 agrees at 8 bases. In germline, CDR1 is MDHEN, CDR2 SYDVKM. The CDR3 length is 15 residues. V gave up 5 bases and J gave up 5 bases; unmatched junction bases: 7. CDR3 in DNA: TGTGCCAGCAGTCCCTGGACTAGCCGAACCGGGGAGCTGTTTTTT. Translated: CASSPWTSRTGELFF. Together with reference TRBV28 and TRBJ2-2, the CDR3 gives the full variable domain: DVKVTQSSRYLVKRTGEKVFLECVQDMDHENMFWYRQDPGLGLRLIYFSYDVKMKEKGDIPEGYSVSREKKERFSLILESASTNQTSMYLCASSPWTSRTGELFFGEGSRLTVL.

Only a few counts were recorded for this clone. The chain links TRBV28 to TRBJ1-1; D is ambiguous. CDR1 is MDHEN and CDR2 is SYDVKM in the germline V gene. This CDR3 comprises 14 residues. Trimming shortened V by 6 bases and J by 6 bases, and 17 bases separated the two germline ends. This CDR3 reads CASSRTPFGAEAFF. CDR3 in DNA: TGTGCCAGCAGCCGGACCCCTTTCGGGGCTGAAGCTTTCTTT.

The rearrangement uses TRBV5-1 and TRBJ1-6, with 9 bases identical to TRBD1. V lost 2 bases and J lost 10; bases outside the gene matches: 7. The V gene's germline CDR1 is SGHRS and CDR2 YFSETQ. This CDR3 is 15 amino acids long. This CDR3 reads CASSFLDRGGSPLHF. The DNA for the CDR3 is TGCGCCAGCAGCTTCTTGGACAGGGGAGGGTCACCCCTCCACTTT. The full variable domain, in which reference TRBV5-1 and TRBJ1-6 provide the parts outside the CDR3, is KAGVTQTPRYLIKTRGQQVTLSCSPISGHRSVSWYQQTPGQGLQFLFEYFSETQRNKGNFPGRFSGRQFSNSRSEMNVSTLELGDSALYLCASSFLDRGGSPLHFGNGTRLTVT.

V usage is TRBV9 and J usage is TRBJ2-1; the match to TRBD1 covers 8 bases. Trimming cost V 4 bases and J 6 bases; bases outside gene matches: 21. The CDR3 has 19 amino acids. In germline, CDR1 is SGDLS, CDR2 YYNGEE. DNA for the CDR3: TGTGCCAGCAGCCCTTCGCGGGGAAGCCAGGGGGCAGGCCGCAATGAGCAGTTCTTC. Residues: CASSPSRGSQGAGRNEQFF.

This chain links TRBV27 with TRBJ1-1, with D perhaps matching TRBD1 (5 bases). Germline V CDR1 and CDR2: MNHEY, SMNVEV (reference sequence). CDR3 size: 13 residues. V was trimmed by 4 bases and J by 5 bases, leaving 11 bases between them. CDR3 loop: CASSWAGWTEAFF. The CDR3 bases are TGTGCCAGCAGTTGGGCAGGGTGGACTGAAGCTTTCTTT.

The J gene is TRBJ2-1, the V gene TRBV27; 10 bases align to TRBD1. The V gene's germline CDR1 is MNHEY and CDR2 SMNVEV (reference sequence). After removal of 2 bases from V and 10 bases from J, the junction contained 8 bases not matched to a gene. This CDR3 is 15 amino acids long. The CDR3 DNA follows: TGTGCCAGCAGTTTAAGGACAGGGGGGGGCGGAGAGCAGTTCTTC. Translated, it gives CASSLRTGGGGEQFF.

The chain employs TRBV4-1 and TRBJ1-2, with D unclear. Trimming stripped 0 bases from V and 2 bases from J, with 16 bases between. Per the germline V gene, CDR1 is MGHRA and CDR2 is YSYEKL. This CDR3 spans 17 amino acids. Here the CDR3 DNA reads TGCGCCAGCAGCCAAGAGGCGGGGATGGTGGCCAACTATGGCTACACCTTC. As protein: CASSQEAGMVANYGYTF.

This chain joins TRBV27 and TRBJ1-1, with 7 nucleotides matching TRBD1. Losses at the gene ends were 5 bases for V and 5 bases for J; bases not matched to a gene: 11. Germline loops: CDR1 MNHEY, CDR2 SMNVEV (reference sequence). The CDR3 contains 15 residues. The CDR3 sequence: CASSARPGGLTEAFF. CDR3 nucleotides: TGTGCCAGCAGTGCCCGACCAGGGGGATTGACTGAAGCTTTCTTT.